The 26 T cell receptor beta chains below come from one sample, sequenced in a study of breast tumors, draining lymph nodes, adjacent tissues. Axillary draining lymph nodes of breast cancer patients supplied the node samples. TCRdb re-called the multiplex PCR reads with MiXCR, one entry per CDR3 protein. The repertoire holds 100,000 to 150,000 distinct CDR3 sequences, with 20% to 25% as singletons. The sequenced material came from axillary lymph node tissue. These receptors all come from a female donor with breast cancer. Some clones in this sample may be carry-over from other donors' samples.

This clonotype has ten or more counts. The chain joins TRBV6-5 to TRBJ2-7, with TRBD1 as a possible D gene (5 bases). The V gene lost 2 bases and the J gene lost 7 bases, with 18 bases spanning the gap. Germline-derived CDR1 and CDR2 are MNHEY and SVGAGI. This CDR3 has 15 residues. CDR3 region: CASSYGARGLGEQYF. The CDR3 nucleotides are TGTGCCAGCAGTTACGGGGCTAGGGGATTAGGGGAGCAGTACTTC.

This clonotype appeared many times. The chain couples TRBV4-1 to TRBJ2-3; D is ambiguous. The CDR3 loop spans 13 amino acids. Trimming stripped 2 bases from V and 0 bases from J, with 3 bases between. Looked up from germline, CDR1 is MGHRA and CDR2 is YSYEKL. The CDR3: CASSQLSTDTQYF. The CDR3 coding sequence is TGCGCCAGCAGCCAACTTAGCACAGATACGCAGTATTTT.

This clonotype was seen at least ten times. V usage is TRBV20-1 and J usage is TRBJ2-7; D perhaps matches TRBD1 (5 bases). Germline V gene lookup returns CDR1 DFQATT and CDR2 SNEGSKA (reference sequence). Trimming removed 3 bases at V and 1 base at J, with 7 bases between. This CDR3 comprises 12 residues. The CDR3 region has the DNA TGCAGTGCTAGCTCAGGGTCCTACGAGCAGTACTTC. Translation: CSASSGSYEQYF.

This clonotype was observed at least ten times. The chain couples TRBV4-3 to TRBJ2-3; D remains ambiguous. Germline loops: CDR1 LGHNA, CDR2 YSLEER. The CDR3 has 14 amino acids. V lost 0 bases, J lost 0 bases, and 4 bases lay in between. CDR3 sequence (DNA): TGCGCCAGCAGCCAAGAACAGAGCACAGATACGCAGTATTTT. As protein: CASSQEQSTDTQYF.

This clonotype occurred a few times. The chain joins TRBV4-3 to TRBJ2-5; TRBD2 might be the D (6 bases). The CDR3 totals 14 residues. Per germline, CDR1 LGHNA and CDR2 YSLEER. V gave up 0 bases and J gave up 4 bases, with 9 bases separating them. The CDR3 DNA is TGCGCCAGCAGCCAAGATGGGGGGTCAGAGACCCAGTACTTC. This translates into CASSQDGGSETQYF.

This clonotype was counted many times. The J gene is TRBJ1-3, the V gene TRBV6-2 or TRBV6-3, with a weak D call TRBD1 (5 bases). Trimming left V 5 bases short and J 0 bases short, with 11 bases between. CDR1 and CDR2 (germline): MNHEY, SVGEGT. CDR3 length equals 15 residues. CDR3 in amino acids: CASSRDGNSGNTIYF. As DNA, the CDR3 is TGTGCCAGCAGTCGGGACGGGAACTCTGGAAACACCATATATTTT.

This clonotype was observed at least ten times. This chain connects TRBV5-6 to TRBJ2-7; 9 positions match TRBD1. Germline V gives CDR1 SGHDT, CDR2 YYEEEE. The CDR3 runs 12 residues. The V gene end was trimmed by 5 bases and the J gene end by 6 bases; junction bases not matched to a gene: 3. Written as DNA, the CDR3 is TGTGCCAGCAGTGGGACAGGGCTCGAGCAGTACTTC. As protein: CASSGTGLEQYF.

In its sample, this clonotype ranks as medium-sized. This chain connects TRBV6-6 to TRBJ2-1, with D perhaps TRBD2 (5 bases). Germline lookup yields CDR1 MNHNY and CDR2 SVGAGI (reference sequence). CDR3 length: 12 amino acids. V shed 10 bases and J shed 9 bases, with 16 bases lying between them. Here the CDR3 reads CATEIREGEQFF. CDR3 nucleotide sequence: TGTGCCACCGAAATTCGCGAGGGTGAGCAGTTCTTC.

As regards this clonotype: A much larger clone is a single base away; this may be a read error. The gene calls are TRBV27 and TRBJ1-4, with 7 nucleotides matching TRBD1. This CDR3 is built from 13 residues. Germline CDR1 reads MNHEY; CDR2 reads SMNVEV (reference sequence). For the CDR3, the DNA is TGTGCCTGCAGGGGACAGCTTAATGAAAAACTGTTTTTT. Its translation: CACRGQLNEKLFF. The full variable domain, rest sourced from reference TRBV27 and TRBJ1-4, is EAQVTQNPRYLITVTGKKLTVTCSQNMNHEYMSWYRQDPGLGLRQIYYSMNVEVTDKGDVPEGYKVSRKEKRNFPLILESPSPNQTSLYFCACRGQLNEKLFFGSGTQLSVL.

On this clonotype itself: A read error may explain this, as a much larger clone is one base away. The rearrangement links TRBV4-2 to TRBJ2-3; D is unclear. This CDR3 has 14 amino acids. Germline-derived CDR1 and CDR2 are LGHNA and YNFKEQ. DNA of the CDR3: TGTGCCGGCAGCCAAGAGACAAATCGAGATACGCAGTATTTT. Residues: CAGSQETNRDTQYF.

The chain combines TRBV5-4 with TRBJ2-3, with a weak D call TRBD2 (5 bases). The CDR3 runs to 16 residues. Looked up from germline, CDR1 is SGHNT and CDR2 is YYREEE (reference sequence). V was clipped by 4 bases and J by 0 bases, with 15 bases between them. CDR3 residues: CASSTGLSVSTDTQYF. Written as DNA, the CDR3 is TGTGCCAGCAGCACCGGACTTAGCGTTAGCACAGATACGCAGTATTTT.

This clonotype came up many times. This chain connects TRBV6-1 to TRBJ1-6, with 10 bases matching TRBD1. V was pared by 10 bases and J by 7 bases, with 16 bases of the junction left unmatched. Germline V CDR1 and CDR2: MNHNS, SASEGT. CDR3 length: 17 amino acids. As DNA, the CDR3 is TGTGCCACCTCTCCGACTAACGACAGGGGGCTGAATTCACCCCTCCACTTT. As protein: CATSPTNDRGLNSPLHF.

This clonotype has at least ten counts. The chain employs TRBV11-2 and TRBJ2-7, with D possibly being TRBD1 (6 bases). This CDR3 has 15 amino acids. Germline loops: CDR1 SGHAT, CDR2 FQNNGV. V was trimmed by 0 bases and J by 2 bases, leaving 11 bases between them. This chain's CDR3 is CASSLDQGIAYEQYF. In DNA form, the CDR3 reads TGTGCCAGCAGCTTAGATCAGGGGATCGCCTACGAGCAGTACTTC. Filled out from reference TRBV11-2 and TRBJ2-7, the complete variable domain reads EAGVAQSPRYKIIEKRQSVAFWCNPISGHATLYWYQQILGQGPKLLIQFQNNGVVDDSQLPKDRFSAERLKGVDSTLKIQPAKLEDSAVYLCASSLDQGIAYEQYFGPGTRLTVT.

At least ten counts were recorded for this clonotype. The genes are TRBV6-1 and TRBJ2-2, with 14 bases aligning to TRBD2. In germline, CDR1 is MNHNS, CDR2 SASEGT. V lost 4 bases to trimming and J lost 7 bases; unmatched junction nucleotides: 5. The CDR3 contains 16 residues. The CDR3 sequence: CASSGGLAGGIGELFF. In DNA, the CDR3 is TGTGCCAGCAGTGGAGGACTAGCGGGAGGTATCGGGGAGCTGTTTTTT.

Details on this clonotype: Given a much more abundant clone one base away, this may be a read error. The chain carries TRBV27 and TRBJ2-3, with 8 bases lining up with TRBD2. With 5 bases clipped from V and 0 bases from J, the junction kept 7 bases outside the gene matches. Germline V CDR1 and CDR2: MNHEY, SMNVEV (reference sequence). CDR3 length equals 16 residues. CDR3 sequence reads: CASSPLASGSTDTQYF. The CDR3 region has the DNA TGTGCCAGCAGTCCTCTGGCTAGCGGGAGCACAGATACGCAGTATTTT.

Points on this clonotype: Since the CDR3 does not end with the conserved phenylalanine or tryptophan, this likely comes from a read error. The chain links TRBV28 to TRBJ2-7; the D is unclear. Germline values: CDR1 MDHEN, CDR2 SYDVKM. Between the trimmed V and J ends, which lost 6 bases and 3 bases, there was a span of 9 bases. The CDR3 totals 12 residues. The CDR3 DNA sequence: TGTGCCAGCAGAGGCACCCACTACGAGCAGTACCTC. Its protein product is CASRGTHYEQYL.

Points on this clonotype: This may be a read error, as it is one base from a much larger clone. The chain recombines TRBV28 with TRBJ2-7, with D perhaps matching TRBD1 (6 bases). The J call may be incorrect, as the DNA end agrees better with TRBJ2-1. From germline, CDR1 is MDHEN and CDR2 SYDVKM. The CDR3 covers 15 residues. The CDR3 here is CASSFYRDIPHEQFF. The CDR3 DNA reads TGTGCCAGCAGTTTCTACCGGGACATCCCCCACGAGCAGTTCTTC.

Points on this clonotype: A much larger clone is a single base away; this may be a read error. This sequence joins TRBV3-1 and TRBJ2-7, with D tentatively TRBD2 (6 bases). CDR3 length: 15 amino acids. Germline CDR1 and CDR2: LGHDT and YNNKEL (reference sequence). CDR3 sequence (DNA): TGTGCCAGCAGTCCGGGGAGCGGGTCGTCCTACGAGCAGCACTTC. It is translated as CASSPGSGSSYEQHF.

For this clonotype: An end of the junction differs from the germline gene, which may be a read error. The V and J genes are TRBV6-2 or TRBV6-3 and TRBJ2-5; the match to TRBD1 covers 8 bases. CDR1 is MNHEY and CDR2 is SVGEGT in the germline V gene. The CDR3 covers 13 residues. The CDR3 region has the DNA TGTGCCAGCAGGGGGACAGGACAAGAGACCCAGTGCTTC. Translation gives CASRGTGQETQCF.

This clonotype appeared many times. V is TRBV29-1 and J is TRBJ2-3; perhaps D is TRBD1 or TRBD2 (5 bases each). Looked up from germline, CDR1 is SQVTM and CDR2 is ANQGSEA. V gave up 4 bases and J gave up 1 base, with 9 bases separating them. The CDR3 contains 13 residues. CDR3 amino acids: CSVGDGRTDTQYF. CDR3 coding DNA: TGCAGCGTTGGGGACGGGCGCACAGATACGCAGTATTTT.

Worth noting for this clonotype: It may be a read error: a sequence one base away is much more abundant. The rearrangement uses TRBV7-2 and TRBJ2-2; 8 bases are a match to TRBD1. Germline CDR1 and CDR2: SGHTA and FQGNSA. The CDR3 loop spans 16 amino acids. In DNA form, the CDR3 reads TGTGCCGCAACGACAGGGGCGAGGAATGGAACCGGGGGGCTGTTTTTT. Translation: CAATTGARNGTGGLFF.

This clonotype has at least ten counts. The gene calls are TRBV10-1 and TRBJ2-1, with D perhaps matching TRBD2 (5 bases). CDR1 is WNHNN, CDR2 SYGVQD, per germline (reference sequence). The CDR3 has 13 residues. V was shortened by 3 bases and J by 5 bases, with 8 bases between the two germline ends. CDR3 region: CASSDFGNNEQFF. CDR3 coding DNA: TGCGCCAGCAGTGATTTCGGGAACAATGAGCAGTTCTTC.

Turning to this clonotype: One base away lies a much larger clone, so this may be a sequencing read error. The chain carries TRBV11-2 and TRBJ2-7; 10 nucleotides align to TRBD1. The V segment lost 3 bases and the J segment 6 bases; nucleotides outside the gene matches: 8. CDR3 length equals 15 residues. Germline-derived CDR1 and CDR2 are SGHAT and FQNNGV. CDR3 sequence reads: CASSLPGQGSCEQYF. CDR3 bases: TGTGCCAGCAGCTTGCCGGGACAGGGGTCGTGCGAGCAGTACTTC.

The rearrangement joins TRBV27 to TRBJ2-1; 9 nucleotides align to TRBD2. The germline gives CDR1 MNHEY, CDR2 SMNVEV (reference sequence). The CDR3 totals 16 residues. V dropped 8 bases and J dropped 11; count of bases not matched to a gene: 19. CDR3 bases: TGTGCCAGCTGCTCCTACGGGACTAGCTCGACGGGGAAGCAGTTCTTC. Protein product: CASCSYGTSSTGKQFF.

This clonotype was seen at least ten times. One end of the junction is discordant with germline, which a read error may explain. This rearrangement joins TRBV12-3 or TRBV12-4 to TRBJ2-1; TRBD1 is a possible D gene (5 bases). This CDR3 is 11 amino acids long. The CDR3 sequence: CASSLDNQQFF. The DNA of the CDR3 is TGTGCCAGCAGTTTGGACAATCAGCAGTTCTTC.

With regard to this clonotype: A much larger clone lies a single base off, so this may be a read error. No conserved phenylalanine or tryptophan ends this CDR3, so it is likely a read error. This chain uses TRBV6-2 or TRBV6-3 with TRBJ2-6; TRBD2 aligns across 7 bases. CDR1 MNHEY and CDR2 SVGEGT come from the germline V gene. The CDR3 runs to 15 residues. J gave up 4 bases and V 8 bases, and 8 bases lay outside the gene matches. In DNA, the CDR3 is TGTGCCAGCTTTGGGCGGGGGACCGGGGCCAACGTCCTGACTATC. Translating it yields CASFGRGTGANVLTI.